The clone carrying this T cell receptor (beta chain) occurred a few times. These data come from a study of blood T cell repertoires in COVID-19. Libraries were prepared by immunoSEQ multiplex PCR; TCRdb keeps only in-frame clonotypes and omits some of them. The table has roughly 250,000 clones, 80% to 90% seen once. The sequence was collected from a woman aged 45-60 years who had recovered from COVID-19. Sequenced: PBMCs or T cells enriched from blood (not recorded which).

The CDR3 sequence is CATSSAFSYEQYF. The CDR3 region has the DNA TGTGCCACGTCGAGCGCCTTCTCCTACGAGCAGTACTTC. This sequence joins TRBV6-5 and TRBJ2-7; D remains unclear. Germline CDR1 is MNHEY and CDR2 is SVGAGI. Trimming cost V 10 bases and J 0 bases, with 13 bases left between them. The CDR3 is made up of 13 amino acids.